Included here is one T cell receptor (beta chain) sequence, with context. Germline CDR1 MNHEY, CDR2 SVGAGI. The CDR3 is made up of 15 amino acids. Trimming stripped 7 bases from V and 0 bases from J, with 14 bases between. Time point here: pre-sensitization, week 0. Treatment reported: therapeutic diphenylcyclopropenone sensitization with weekly scalp DPC. Participating donors were patients with alopecia, aged 18 to 70 years, considered appropriate candidates for DPC. The sample belongs to a study of human T cells and chemical hapten exposure. Study details: Patients received weekly diphenylcyclopropenone doses to the scalp throughout the approximately 24-week study.

TCRdb redid the calling of the RACE reads with MiXCR, one entry per CDR3 protein. Seen here are about 110,000 distinct CDR3 sequences, 9% to 15% observed once, and the top ten hold around 1.6%. The TCR was taken from a woman aged 45-65 years with alopecia areata. Some clones in this sample may be carry-over from other donors' samples. The chain has TRBV6-5 and TRBJ2-3; D is unresolved. This specimen was whole blood, taken in connection with sensitization to the hapten diphenylcyclopropenone (DPC). The CDR3 DNA reads TGTGCCAGCACCGTTACCGTCTCGAGCACAGATACGCAGTATTTT. It encodes CASTVTVSSTDTQYF.